The rows below give T cell receptor beta chains drawn from one sample of a study of blood T cells in healthy people across ages. TCRdb passed the 5' RACE reads through MiXCR, listing each CDR3 protein once. Of roughly 2 million distinct CDR3 sequences listed, roughly 49% are singletons. Sequenced input: blood. Source of these receptors: a woman in her 40s in good health. Both conserved end residues are part of each CDR3. The D gene is left open where the match is weak. Size values are once, few and many counts, or a class for expanded clones, and some rows have none.

J: TRBJ1-2
V: TRBV5-6
size: -
D: -
DNA: TGTGCCAGCAGTTCCGGGACGGCAGTCTATGGCTACACCTTC
CDR3: CASSSGTAVYGYTF

J: TRBJ2-5
V: TRBV6-2/TRBV6-3
size: few
D: -
DNA: TGTGCCAGCAGTGGGGACCCCGAGACCCAGTACTTC
CDR3: CASSGDPETQYF

J: TRBJ2-1
V: TRBV5-4
size: few
D: TRBD2
DNA: TGTGCCAGCAGCAGCAACGGGGGGGGTTACAATGAGCAGTTCTTC
CDR3: CASSSNGGGYNEQFF

J: TRBJ2-6
V: TRBV13
size: -
D: -
DNA: TGTGCCAGCAGCTCCGCCAGGGGCTCTGGGGCCAACGTCCTGACTTTC
CDR3: CASSSARGSGANVLTF

J: TRBJ1-5
V: TRBV7-8
size: once
D: -
DNA: TGTGCCAGCAGCTTAGGGTCCGGGGTTCGCAATCAGCCCCAGCATTTT
CDR3: CASSLGSGVRNQPQHF

J: TRBJ2-7
V: TRBV7-9
size: -
D: -
DNA: TGTGCCAGCAGCTCCCAACAAACCCTAAGCGAGCAGTACTTC
CDR3: CASSSQQTLSEQYF

J: TRBJ2-7
V: TRBV7-2
size: many
D: -
DNA: TGTGCCAGCAGCTTAGCCAGGGGGGGATACGAGCAGTACTTC
CDR3: CASSLARGGYEQYF

J: TRBJ2-1
V: TRBV7-2
size: -
D: -
DNA: TGTGCCAGCAGCTTAGAAAACTGGGACAATGAGCAGTTCTTC
CDR3: CASSLENWDNEQFF

J: TRBJ2-1
V: TRBV3-1
size: -
D: TRBD2
DNA: TGTGCCAGCAGCCAAGATGAGGCTAGCGGGGGGGAACTTATCAATGAGCAGTTCTTC
CDR3: CASSQDEASGGELINEQFF

J: TRBJ2-5
V: TRBV20-1
size: few
D: TRBD1
DNA: TGCAGTGCTATAAGGACAGGACAAGAGACCCAGTACTTC
CDR3: CSAIRTGQETQYF

J: TRBJ2-1
V: TRBV9
size: -
D: TRBD1
DNA: TGTGCCAGCAGTTATGGACAGGGCCAAAGCTCCTACAATGAGCAGTTCTTC
CDR3: CASSYGQGQSSYNEQFF

J: TRBJ1-5
V: TRBV12-3/TRBV12-4
size: -
D: -
DNA: TGTGCCAGTAGTCTGGGACGTCTCGGACAGCCCCAGCATTTT
CDR3: CASSLGRLGQPQHF

J: TRBJ1-1
V: TRBV7-8
size: -
D: -
DNA: TGTGCCAGCAGCTTACTCCGGCAAGGCCCGAACACTGAAGCTTTCTTT
CDR3: CASSLLRQGPNTEAFF

J: TRBJ2-7
V: TRBV7-9
size: few
D: TRBD2
DNA: TGTGCCAGCAGCTTAACGGGGCTAGCGGACTCCTACGAGCAGTACTTC
CDR3: CASSLTGLADSYEQYF

J: TRBJ2-7
V: TRBV6-6
size: -
D: TRBD2
DNA: TGTGCCACCATCCAGGGAGGGAGCTCCTACAATGAGCAGTACTTC
CDR3: CATIQGGSSYNEQYF

J: TRBJ2-1
V: TRBV7-8
size: -
D: TRBD2
DNA: TGTGCCAGCAGCCCCCAGAGGACTAGACCCTTTAATGAGCAGTTCTTC
CDR3: CASSPQRTRPFNEQFF

J: TRBJ2-7
V: TRBV12-3/TRBV12-4
size: -
D: TRBD1
DNA: TGTGCCAGCAGATTAACAGGGGTCATGGGGCAGTACTTC
CDR3: CASRLTGVMGQYF

J: TRBJ2-7
V: TRBV7-2
size: few
D: TRBD1
DNA: TGTGCCAGCAAAATCCACGGACAGGCCTTCTCCTTCTCCTACGAGCAGTACTTC
CDR3: CASKIHGQAFSFSYEQYF

J: TRBJ2-7
V: TRBV29-1
size: once
D: -
DNA: TGCAGCGTCAAATCCGGGACATACGAGCAGTACTTC
CDR3: CSVKSGTYEQYF

J: TRBJ1-2
V: TRBV12-3/TRBV12-4
size: -
D: -
DNA: TGTGCCAGCACCTCGGGAGTCTTCTATGGCTACACCTTC
CDR3: CASTSGVFYGYTF

J: TRBJ1-5
V: TRBV20-1
size: few
D: -
DNA: TGCAGTGCTACAAGATTACAGAGAACCGATCAGCCCCAGCATTTT
CDR3: CSATRLQRTDQPQHF

J: TRBJ2-7
V: TRBV28
size: -
D: TRBD1
DNA: TGTGCCAGTCGAGCCCGAGACAGGGGGCCCTACGAGCAGTACTTC
CDR3: CASRARDRGPYEQYF

J: TRBJ2-5
V: TRBV7-2
size: -
D: -
DNA: TGTGCCAGCAGCTGGGGGCGAGCACCACTGGCGGGGGACCAAGAGACCCAGTACTTC
CDR3: CASSWGRAPLAGDQETQYF

J: TRBJ1-2
V: TRBV7-2
size: few
D: TRBD1
DNA: TGTGCCAGCAGCTTCAACAGGGGGCCTAACTATGGCTACACCTTC
CDR3: CASSFNRGPNYGYTF

J: TRBJ1-1
V: TRBV12-3/TRBV12-4
size: -
D: -
DNA: TGTGCCAGCAGTCTTAGCATTAACACTGAAGCTTTCTTT
CDR3: CASSLSINTEAFF

J: TRBJ1-5
V: TRBV6-1
size: few
D: -
DNA: TGTGCCAGCAGTGAACAGGGGAGTCGTCAGCCCCAGCATTTT
CDR3: CASSEQGSRQPQHF

J: TRBJ2-5
V: TRBV11-2
size: -
D: TRBD1
DNA: TGTGCCAGCAGCCCTCACCTTGACAGGGTTAGGGAGACCCAGTACTTC
CDR3: CASSPHLDRVRETQYF

J: TRBJ2-5
V: TRBV5-1
size: many
D: -
DNA: TGTGCCAGCAGCTTAGCTGGGTACGAGACCCAGTACTTC
CDR3: CASSLAGYETQYF

J: TRBJ1-5
V: TRBV6-1
size: -
D: -
DNA: TGTGCCAGCAGTGAATATATCAGGGAAGTGGATCAGCCCCAGCATTTT
CDR3: CASSEYIREVDQPQHF

J: TRBJ2-3
V: TRBV9
size: -
D: TRBD2
DNA: TGTGCCAGCAGCGTCTTTAGCGGGGGGGCCGCAGATACGCAGTATTTT
CDR3: CASSVFSGGAADTQYF

J: TRBJ2-3
V: TRBV7-2
size: -
D: TRBD1
DNA: TGTGCCAGCAGCAAGCAGGGGGCTGGGGATACGCAGTATTTT
CDR3: CASSKQGAGDTQYF